Listed below are T cell receptor beta chains from one sample, sequenced in a study of T cell changes during pregnancy in multiple sclerosis. Libraries were prepared by immunoSEQ multiplex PCR; TCRdb keeps only in-frame clonotypes and omits some of them. The repertoire holds 70,000 or so clones, with around 90% as singletons. The sample consisted of peripheral blood, taken in the third trimester of pregnancy. The receptors come from a female donor with multiple sclerosis, enrolled in a pregnancy study. CDR3s include the opening cysteine and the closing phenylalanine or tryptophan. Fields, in order: clone size, J gene, V gene, D gene, CDR3 protein, CDR3 DNA. The D gene is left open where the match is weak. Expanded clones get a size class; other rows say once, few or many, or leave the size out.

size: -
J: TRBJ1-5
V: TRBV6-1
D: -
CDR3: CASRLGGLQPQHF
DNA: TGTGCCAGCAGGCTCGGGGGGCTCCAGCCCCAGCATTTT

size: -
J: TRBJ2-3
V: TRBV6-1
D: -
CDR3: CASSDYPDTQYF
DNA: TGTGCCAGCAGTGATTATCCAGATACGCAGTATTTT

size: -
J: TRBJ1-2
V: TRBV10-2
D: -
CDR3: CASSERGDGYTF
DNA: TGCGCCAGCAGTGAACGGGGAGATGGCTACACCTTC

size: -
J: TRBJ2-1
V: TRBV6-1
D: TRBD2
CDR3: CASTGGETYNEQFF
DNA: TGTGCCAGCACGGGGGGGGAAACCTACAATGAGCAGTTCTTC

size: -
J: TRBJ2-3
V: TRBV27
D: TRBD1
CDR3: CASSLSFPDRGRTDTQYF
DNA: TGTGCCAGCAGTTTAAGCTTTCCGGACAGGGGGCGAACAGATACGCAGTATTTT

size: -
J: TRBJ2-5
V: TRBV7-9
D: TRBD1
CDR3: CASSFARQGMGETQYF
DNA: TGTGCCAGCAGCTTCGCCCGACAGGGAATGGGAGAGACCCAGTACTTC

size: -
J: TRBJ1-6
V: TRBV7-9
D: -
CDR3: CASAGGLYNSPLHF
DNA: TGTGCCAGCGCCGGAGGGCTGTATAATTCACCCCTCCACTTT

size: -
J: TRBJ1-3
V: TRBV9
D: -
CDR3: CASSQEGSYGNTIYF
DNA: TGTGCCAGCTCCCAGGAGGGGTCCTACGGAAACACCATATATTTT

size: -
J: TRBJ2-7
V: TRBV2
D: -
CDR3: CASIRGRAYEQYF
DNA: TGTGCCAGCATACGGGGAAGAGCCTACGAGCAGTACTTC

size: -
J: TRBJ1-6
V: TRBV19
D: TRBD1
CDR3: CASTPTGYNSPLHF
DNA: TGTGCCAGTACTCCGACAGGGTATAATTCACCCCTCCACTTT

size: -
J: TRBJ1-2
V: TRBV2
D: TRBD1
CDR3: CASSEVRGQGAPLSF
DNA: TGTGCCAGCAGTGAAGTAAGGGGACAGGGGGCCCCATTGTCCTTC

size: -
J: TRBJ2-7
V: TRBV7-9
D: TRBD2
CDR3: CASTLSASGNYEQYF
DNA: TGTGCCAGCACCCTTTCGGCTAGCGGGAACTACGAGCAGTACTTC

size: -
J: TRBJ1-3
V: TRBV28
D: -
CDR3: CASTRGGASGNTIYF
DNA: TGTGCCAGCACCCGTGGGGGGGCGTCGGGAAACACCATATATTTT

size: -
J: TRBJ1-1
V: TRBV19
D: -
CDR3: CASSIGNPRRPKDTEAFF
DNA: TGTGCCAGTAGTATAGGAAACCCCCGCAGGCCCAAGGACACTGAAGCTTTCTTT

size: -
J: TRBJ2-7
V: TRBV2
D: -
CDR3: CASSVWDTSLSYEQYF
DNA: TGTGCCAGCAGTGTTTGGGACACTTCCCTTTCGTACGAGCAGTACTTC

size: -
J: TRBJ2-3
V: TRBV18
D: -
CDR3: CASSPWDKSTDTQYF
DNA: TGTGCCAGCTCACCTTGGGACAAGAGCACAGATACGCAGTATTTT

size: -
J: TRBJ1-5
V: TRBV28
D: -
CDR3: CASSSLGGQDQPQHF
DNA: TGTGCCAGCAGTTCGTTGGGGGGGCAAGATCAGCCCCAGCATTTT

size: -
J: TRBJ2-2
V: TRBV4-3
D: -
CDR3: CASSQEMGAGGELFF
DNA: TGCGCCAGCAGCCAAGAAATGGGGGCGGGCGGGGAGCTGTTTTTT

size: -
J: TRBJ2-3
V: TRBV10-3
D: TRBD2
CDR3: CAISGGLAGPLQYF
DNA: TGTGCCATCAGTGGGGGACTAGCGGGGCCCTTGCAGTATTTT

size: -
J: TRBJ1-2
V: TRBV4-3
D: TRBD1
CDR3: CASSQALSGGQAFILYGYTF
DNA: TGCGCCAGCAGCCAAGCCCTATCAGGAGGACAGGCTTTTATCCTCTATGGCTACACCTTC

size: -
J: TRBJ2-1
V: TRBV19
D: TRBD1
CDR3: CASIKYRGSNEQFF
DNA: TGTGCCAGTATTAAATACAGGGGAAGCAATGAGCAGTTCTTC

size: -
J: TRBJ1-1
V: TRBV6-5
D: -
CDR3: CASSYSGLTEAFF
DNA: TGTGCCAGCAGTTACTCGGGACTCACTGAAGCTTTCTTT

size: -
J: TRBJ1-2
V: TRBV9
D: -
CDR3: CASSVDGGFYGYTF
DNA: TGTGCCAGCAGCGTAGATGGAGGGTTCTATGGCTACACCTTC

size: -
J: TRBJ1-4
V: TRBV2
D: -
CDR3: CASRAGAREKLFF
DNA: TGTGCCAGCAGGGCAGGGGCGCGGGAAAAACTGTTTTTT

size: -
J: TRBJ1-6
V: TRBV30
D: -
CDR3: CAWDPQAGRDSPLHF
DNA: TGTGCCTGGGATCCACAGGCAGGGCGCGATTCACCCCTCCACTTT

size: -
J: TRBJ1-4
V: TRBV5-1
D: -
CDR3: CASSSRPNEKLFF
DNA: TGCGCCAGCAGCTCGAGGCCTAATGAAAAACTGTTTTTT

size: -
J: TRBJ1-3
V: TRBV10-3
D: -
CDR3: CAISESTGNTIYF
DNA: TGTGCCATCAGTGAGTCGACTGGGAACACCATATATTTT

size: -
J: TRBJ2-5
V: TRBV10-3
D: -
CDR3: CAISGGSQETQYF
DNA: TGTGCCATCAGCGGGGGATCCCAAGAGACCCAGTACTTC

size: -
J: TRBJ1-1
V: TRBV27
D: TRBD1
CDR3: CASSVPGQGRRTEAFF
DNA: TGTGCCAGCAGCGTCCCGGGACAGGGAAGAAGGACTGAAGCTTTCTTT

size: -
J: TRBJ1-1
V: TRBV18
D: -
CDR3: CASSPPETGTTEAFF
DNA: TGTGCCAGCTCACCACCTGAAACAGGGACCACTGAAGCTTTCTTT

size: few
J: TRBJ2-7
V: TRBV6-1
D: -
CDR3: CASSRQVSYEQYF
DNA: TGTGCCAGCAGCAGACAGGTTAGCTACGAGCAGTACTTC

size: -
J: TRBJ2-7
V: TRBV7-2
D: -
CDR3: CATSRTPVYEQYF
DNA: TGTGCCACCTCGAGGACACCCGTCTACGAGCAGTACTTC

size: -
J: TRBJ2-1
V: TRBV28
D: -
CDR3: CASSLWSLASGNEQFF
DNA: TGTGCCAGCAGTTTATGGAGTCTAGCGAGCGGCAATGAGCAGTTCTTC

size: -
J: TRBJ2-7
V: TRBV28
D: -
CDR3: CASTLRQLTYEQYF
DNA: TGTGCCAGCACCTTGAGGCAGCTTACCTACGAGCAGTACTTC

size: -
J: TRBJ2-5
V: TRBV11-2
D: -
CDR3: CASSLVAGPQYF
DNA: TGTGCCAGCAGCTTAGTGGCGGGGCCCCAGTACTTC

size: -
J: TRBJ2-5
V: TRBV6-4
D: -
CDR3: CASSDGKVRGPQETQYF
DNA: TGTGCCAGCAGTGACGGCAAAGTGCGGGGGCCTCAAGAGACCCAGTACTTC

size: -
J: TRBJ2-7
V: TRBV7-9
D: TRBD1
CDR3: CASSFRDRGPYEQYF
DNA: TGTGCCAGCAGCTTCCGGGACAGGGGCCCCTACGAGCAGTACTTC

size: -
J: TRBJ1-2
V: TRBV4-3
D: TRBD1
CDR3: CASSPGQGNYGYTF
DNA: TGCGCCAGCAGCCCGGGACAGGGGAACTATGGCTACACCTTC

size: -
J: TRBJ1-3
V: TRBV18
D: -
CDR3: CASSPLKGSGNTIYF
DNA: TGTGCCAGCTCACCACTAAAGGGGTCTGGAAACACCATATATTTT

size: -
J: TRBJ1-1
V: TRBV5-1
D: -
CDR3: CASSSGMNTEAFF
DNA: TGCGCCAGCAGCTCGGGGATGAACACTGAAGCTTTCTTT

size: -
J: TRBJ1-1
V: TRBV18
D: -
CDR3: CASSSTMDNLNTEAFF
DNA: TGTGCCAGCTCATCTACAATGGACAACCTGAACACTGAAGCTTTCTTT

size: -
J: TRBJ1-6
V: TRBV5-1
D: -
CDR3: CASSLDLLVNSPLHF
DNA: TGCGCCAGCAGCTTGGATTTGTTAGTGAATTCACCCCTCCACTTT

size: -
J: TRBJ2-3
V: TRBV5-6
D: -
CDR3: CASSLTNTQYF
DNA: TGTGCCAGCAGCTTAACAAATACGCAGTATTTT

size: -
J: TRBJ2-3
V: TRBV5-1
D: -
CDR3: CASSLGVGSGTDTQYF
DNA: TGCGCCAGCAGCTTGGGGGTGGGGAGTGGAACAGATACGCAGTATTTT

size: -
J: TRBJ1-2
V: TRBV6-1
D: -
CDR3: CASREAAGYGYTF
DNA: TGTGCCAGCAGGGAGGCAGCGGGCTATGGCTACACCTTC

size: -
J: TRBJ2-1
V: TRBV5-6
D: TRBD2
CDR3: CASSDPLAGEGWSYNEQFF
DNA: TGTGCCAGCAGCGACCCTCTGGCGGGGGAAGGTTGGTCCTACAATGAGCAGTTCTTC

size: -
J: TRBJ2-3
V: TRBV27
D: -
CDR3: CASSFRAKTDTQYF
DNA: TGTGCCAGCAGTTTTCGAGCGAAGACAGATACGCAGTATTTT

size: -
J: TRBJ1-1
V: TRBV7-3
D: TRBD1
CDR3: CASSLQGADEAFF
DNA: TGTGCCAGCAGCCTCCAGGGGGCCGATGAAGCTTTCTTT

size: -
J: TRBJ2-1
V: TRBV7-8
D: TRBD2
CDR3: CASSLAWTSVQNEQFF
DNA: TGTGCCAGCAGCTTAGCCTGGACTAGCGTCCAAAATGAGCAGTTCTTC

size: -
J: TRBJ2-3
V: TRBV25-1
D: -
CDR3: CASGQGGTDTQYF
DNA: TGTGCCAGCGGACAGGGAGGGACAGATACGCAGTATTTT

size: -
J: TRBJ1-1
V: TRBV10-1
D: -
CDR3: CASSESSSTEAFF
DNA: TGCGCCAGCAGTGAGTCCTCCAGCACTGAAGCTTTCTTT

size: -
J: TRBJ1-2
V: TRBV5-4
D: -
CDR3: CASSFATAPGGYTF
DNA: TGTGCCAGCAGCTTCGCTACAGCCCCAGGCGGCTACACCTTC

size: -
J: TRBJ1-3
V: TRBV6-1
D: -
CDR3: CASSEEWQGISGNTIYF
DNA: TGTGCCAGCAGTGAAGAATGGCAGGGAATCTCTGGAAACACCATATATTTT

size: once
J: TRBJ2-2
V: TRBV18
D: -
CDR3: CASSRDLEDNTGELFF
DNA: TGTGCCAGCTCACGAGATTTGGAGGACAACACCGGGGAGCTGTTTTTT